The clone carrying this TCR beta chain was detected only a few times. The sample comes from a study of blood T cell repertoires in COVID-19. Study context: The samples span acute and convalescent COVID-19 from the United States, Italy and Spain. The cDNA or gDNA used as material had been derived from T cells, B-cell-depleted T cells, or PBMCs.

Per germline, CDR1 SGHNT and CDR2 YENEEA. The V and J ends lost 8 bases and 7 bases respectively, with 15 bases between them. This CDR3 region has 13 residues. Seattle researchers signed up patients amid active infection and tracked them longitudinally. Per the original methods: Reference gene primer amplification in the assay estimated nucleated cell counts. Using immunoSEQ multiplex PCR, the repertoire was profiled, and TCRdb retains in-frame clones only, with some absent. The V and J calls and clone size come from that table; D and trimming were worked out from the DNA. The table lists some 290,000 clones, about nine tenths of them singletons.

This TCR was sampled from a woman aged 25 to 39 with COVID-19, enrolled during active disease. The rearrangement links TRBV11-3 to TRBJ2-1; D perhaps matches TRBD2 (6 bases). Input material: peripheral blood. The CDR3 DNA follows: TGTGCCAGCCTGCGGGGCCGAGGGAATGAGCAGTTCTTC. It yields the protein CASLRGRGNEQFF.